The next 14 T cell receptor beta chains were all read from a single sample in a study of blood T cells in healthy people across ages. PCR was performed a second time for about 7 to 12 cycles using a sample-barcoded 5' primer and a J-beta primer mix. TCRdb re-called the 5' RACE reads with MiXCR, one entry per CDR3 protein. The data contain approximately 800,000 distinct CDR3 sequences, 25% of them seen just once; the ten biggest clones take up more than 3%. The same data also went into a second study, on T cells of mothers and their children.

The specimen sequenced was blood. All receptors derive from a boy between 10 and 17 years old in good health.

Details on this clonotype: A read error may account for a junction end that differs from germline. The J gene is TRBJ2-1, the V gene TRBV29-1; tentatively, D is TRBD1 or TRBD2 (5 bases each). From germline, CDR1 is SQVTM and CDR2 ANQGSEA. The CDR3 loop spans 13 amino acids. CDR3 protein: CSVEAGAYTEQFF. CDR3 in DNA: TGCAGCGTTGAAGCCGGGGCTTACACTGAGCAGTTCTTC.

The CDR3 spells CASSLSGGAGTGELFF. CDR3 DNA sequence: TGTGCCAGCAGCCTCAGCGGGGGGGCCGGGACCGGGGAGCTGTTTTTT. The chain combines TRBV7-2 with TRBJ2-2; 10 bases fit TRBD2. The CDR3 is 16 residues long. The germline V gene encodes CDR1 SGHTA and CDR2 FQGNSA. After removal of 5 bases from V and 5 bases from J, the junction contained 8 bases not matched to a gene.

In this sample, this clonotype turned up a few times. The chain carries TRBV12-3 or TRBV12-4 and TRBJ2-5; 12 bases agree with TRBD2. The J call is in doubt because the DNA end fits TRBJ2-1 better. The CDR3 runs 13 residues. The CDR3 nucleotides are TGTGCCAGCAGTACAGGACTAGCGGGGGAGCAGTTCTTC. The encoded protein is CASSTGLAGEQFF.

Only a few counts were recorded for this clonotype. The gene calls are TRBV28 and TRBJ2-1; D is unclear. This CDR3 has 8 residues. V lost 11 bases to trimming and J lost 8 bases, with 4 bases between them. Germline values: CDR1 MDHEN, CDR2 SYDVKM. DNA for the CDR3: TGTGCCGACGATGAGCAGTTCTTC. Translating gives CADDEQFF.

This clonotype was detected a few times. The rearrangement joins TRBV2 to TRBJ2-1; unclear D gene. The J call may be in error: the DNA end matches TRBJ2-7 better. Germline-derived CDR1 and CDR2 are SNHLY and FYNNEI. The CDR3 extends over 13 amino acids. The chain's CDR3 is CASSPRLGGEQYF. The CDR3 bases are TGTGCCAGCAGCCCCAGGCTGGGCGGCGAGCAGTACTTC.

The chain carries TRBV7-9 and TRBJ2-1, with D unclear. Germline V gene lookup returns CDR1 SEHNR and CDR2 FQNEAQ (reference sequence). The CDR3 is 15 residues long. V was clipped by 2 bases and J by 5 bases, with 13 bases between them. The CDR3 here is CASSLLQLTDNEQFF. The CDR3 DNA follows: TGTGCCAGCAGCTTATTACAGCTCACTGACAATGAGCAGTTCTTC. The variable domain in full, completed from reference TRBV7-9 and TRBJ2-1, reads DTGVSQNPRHKITKRGQNVTFRCDPISEHNRLYWYRQTLGQGPEFLTYFQNEAQLEKSRLLSDRFSAERPKGSFSTLEIQRTEQGDSAMYLCASSLLQLTDNEQFFGPGTRLTVL.

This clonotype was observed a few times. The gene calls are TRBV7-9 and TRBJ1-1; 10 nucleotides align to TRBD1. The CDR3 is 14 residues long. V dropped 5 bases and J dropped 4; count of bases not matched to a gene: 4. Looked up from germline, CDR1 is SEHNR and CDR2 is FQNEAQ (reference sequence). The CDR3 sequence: CASSLGQGITEAFF. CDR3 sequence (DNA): TGTGCCAGCAGCCTGGGACAGGGGATCACTGAAGCTTTCTTT.

DNA for the CDR3: TGCGCCAGCAGCTTGCCAGATTATAACGACGAGCAGTACTTC. This codes for CASSLPDYNDEQYF. This sequence joins TRBV5-1 and TRBJ2-1, with D hard to call. The assigned J gene may be wrong: the sequence end matches TRBJ2-7 better. This CDR3 spans 14 amino acids. Germline V gene data show CDR1 as SGHRS and CDR2 as YFSETQ.

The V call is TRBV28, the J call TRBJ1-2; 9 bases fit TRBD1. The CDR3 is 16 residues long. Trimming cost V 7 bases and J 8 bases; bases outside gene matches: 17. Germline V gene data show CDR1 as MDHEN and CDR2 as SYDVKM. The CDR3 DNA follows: TGTGCCAGCATACAGGGGGCGCTGAATTCCGAGTTAGGCTACACCTTC. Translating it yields CASIQGALNSELGYTF.

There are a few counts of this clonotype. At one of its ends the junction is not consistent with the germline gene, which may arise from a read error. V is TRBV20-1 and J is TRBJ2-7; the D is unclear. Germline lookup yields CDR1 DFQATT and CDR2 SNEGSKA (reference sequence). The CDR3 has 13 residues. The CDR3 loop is CSVRESEYYEQYF. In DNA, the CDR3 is TGCAGTGTTAGAGAATCTGAATACTACGAGCAGTACTTC.

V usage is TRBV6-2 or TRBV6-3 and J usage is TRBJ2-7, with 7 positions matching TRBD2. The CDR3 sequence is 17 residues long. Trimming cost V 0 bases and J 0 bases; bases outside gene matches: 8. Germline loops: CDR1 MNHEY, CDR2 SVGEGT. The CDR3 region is CASSYSPQLAHSYEQYF. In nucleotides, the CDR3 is TGTGCCAGCAGTTACTCACCCCAACTAGCGCACTCCTACGAGCAGTACTTC.

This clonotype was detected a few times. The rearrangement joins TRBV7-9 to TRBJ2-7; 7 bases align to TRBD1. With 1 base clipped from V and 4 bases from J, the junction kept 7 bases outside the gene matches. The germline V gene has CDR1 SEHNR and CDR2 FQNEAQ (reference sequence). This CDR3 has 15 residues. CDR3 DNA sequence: TGTGCCAGCAGCTTAGGGCTGGGGGACAGTTACGAGCAGTACTTC. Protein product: CASSLGLGDSYEQYF.

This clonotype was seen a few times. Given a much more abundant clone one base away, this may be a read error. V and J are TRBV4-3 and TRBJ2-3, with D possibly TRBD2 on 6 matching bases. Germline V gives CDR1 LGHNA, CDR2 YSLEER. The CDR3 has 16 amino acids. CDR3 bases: TGCGCCGGCAGCCAAGTGGAGCGCGGGGCGCCAGATACGCAGTATTTT. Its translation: CAGSQVERGAPDTQYF.

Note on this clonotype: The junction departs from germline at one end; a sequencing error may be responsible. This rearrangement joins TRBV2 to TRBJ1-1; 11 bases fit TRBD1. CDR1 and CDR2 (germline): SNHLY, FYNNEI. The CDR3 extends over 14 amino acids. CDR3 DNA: TGTGCCAGCAGCGACGCCTGGACAGGGGGCTGGGTCCCTTTT. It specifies CASSDAWTGGWVPF. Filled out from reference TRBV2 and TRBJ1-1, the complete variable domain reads EPEVTQTPSHQVTQMGQEVILRCVPISNHLYFYWYRQILGQKVEFLVSFYNNEISEKSEIFDDQFSVERPDGSNFTLKIRSTKLEDSAMYFCASSDAWTGGWVPFGQGTRLTVV.